One sample yielded the 28 T cell receptor beta chains listed below, sequenced in a study of cytomegalovirus exposure and HLA in healthy donors (dated by TCRdb to about 2017). Library generation was performed with the immunoSEQ multiplex PCR assay. A mixture of 60 forward primers for TCR Vbeta segments and 13 reverse primers for TCR Jbeta segments was used in the multiplex PCR. TCRdb re-hosts the immuneACCESS table, in-frame sequences only. Its copies lack some clones; in the studies checked, an unresolved V gene accounts for under half of them, and the cause for the rest is not known. A total of tens of thousands of clones appear in this sample, approximately 70% of them only once. The ten most abundant clones make up less than 20% of the sample. The sequenced material came from PBMCs. All receptors come from a middle-aged man in good health and CMV-seropositive.

The J gene is TRBJ2-4, the V gene TRBV11-2, with D perhaps TRBD2 (5 bases). Germline loops: CDR1 SGHAT, CDR2 FQNNGV. This CDR3 is built from 17 residues. V dropped 5 bases and J dropped 0 bases, with 17 bases sitting between them. The DNA of the CDR3 is TGTGCCAGCAGCGCCCCCCGGGGTGAACTAGCCAAAAACATTCAGTACTTC. It codes for CASSAPRGELAKNIQYF. Full variable domain (remainder filled in from reference TRBV11-2 and TRBJ2-4): EAGVAQSPRYKIIEKRQSVAFWCNPISGHATLYWYQQILGQGPKLLIQFQNNGVVDDSQLPKDRFSAERLKGVDSTLKIQPAKLEDSAVYLCASSAPRGELAKNIQYFGAGTRLSVL.

The chain recombines TRBV2 with TRBJ1-5; 7 nucleotides line up with TRBD1. Germline V gene data show CDR1 as SNHLY and CDR2 as FYNNEI. This CDR3 region has 16 residues. V trimming: 6 bases; J trimming: 2 bases; junction bases outside the gene matches: 10. The CDR3 sequence: CASSRRGRGGNQPQHF. CDR3 nucleotide sequence: TGTGCCAGCAGCAGAAGGGGGCGAGGTGGCAATCAGCCCCAGCATTTT.

As regards this clone: At one end the junction does not follow the germline gene, possibly because of a read error. The rearrangement joins TRBV7-9 to TRBJ2-5; 11 bases map to TRBD2. The germline V gene has CDR1 SEHNR and CDR2 FQNEAQ (reference sequence). The CDR3 loop spans 17 amino acids. The CDR3 region is CASSQPLAGAYQETQYF. DNA for the CDR3: TGTGCCAGCAGTCAACCACTAGCGGGAGCCTACCAGGAGACCCAGTACTTC.

The rearrangement joins TRBV7-5 to TRBJ1-2. TRBV7-5 is a known pseudogene. The CDR3 runs to 15 residues. This chain's CDR3 is CARSLVSQGRGGYTF. For the CDR3, the DNA is TGTGCCAGAAGCTTAGTGTCGCAGGGGCGGGGGGGCTACACCTTC.

This clone was observed a few times. The chain links TRBV6-1 to TRBJ2-7; tentatively, D is TRBD2 (5 bases). Germline assignment: CDR1 MNHNS and CDR2 SASEGT. The CDR3 runs to 16 residues. The germline V and J ends were trimmed by 3 bases and 4 bases, with 19 bases remaining between them. CDR3 residues: CASSDRGRTLGYEQYF. CDR3 nucleotides: TGTGCCAGCAGTGATCGAGGTCGGACTCTGGGGTACGAGCAGTACTTC.

This clone was seen a few times. This chain's CDR3 is CASSYRGRGTTQYF. The CDR3 nucleotides are TGTGCCAGCAGTTACAGGGGTAGGGGAACGACCCAGTACTTC. The chain links TRBV6-5 to TRBJ2-5; D is possibly TRBD1 (5 bases). The CDR3 length is 14 residues. In germline, CDR1 is MNHEY, CDR2 SVGAGI. V lost 2 bases, J lost 7 bases, and 14 bases lay in between.

The chain is built from TRBV6-5 and TRBJ2-2; a weak D match, TRBD2 (6 bases). Per the germline V gene, CDR1 is MNHEY and CDR2 is SVGAGI. V lost 6 bases, J lost 8 bases, and 19 bases lay in between. The CDR3 consists of 15 residues. In nucleotides, the CDR3 is TGTGCCAGCAGGCCGGGACTCCTAAGTAGTGGGGAGCTGTTTTTT. This gives the protein CASRPGLLSSGELFF.

The J gene is TRBJ1-2, the V gene TRBV6-5, with D maybe TRBD1 (6 bases). CDR3 length: 14 amino acids. From germline, CDR1 is MNHEY and CDR2 SVGAGI. V was cut by 0 bases and J by 2 bases, with 7 bases left in between. CDR3 protein: CASSYSTGNYGYTF. In nucleotides, the CDR3 is TGTGCCAGCAGTTACTCGACAGGAAACTATGGCTACACCTTC.

V is TRBV7-9 and J is TRBJ1-1, with 7 bases identical to TRBD1. With V trimmed by 5 bases and J by 6 bases, 6 bases remained unmatched. The CDR3 loop spans 13 amino acids. The germline V gene encodes CDR1 SEHNR and CDR2 FQNEAQ (reference sequence). CDR3 nucleotides: TGTGCCAGCAGCCCGCGACAGGGCGCTGAAGCTTTCTTT. It specifies CASSPRQGAEAFF.

In this sample, this clone turned up a few times. The rearrangement joins TRBV30 to TRBJ2-5; TRBD2 matches 7 bases. CDR1 is GTSNPN and CDR2 is SVGIG in the germline V gene (reference sequence). The CDR3 sequence is 13 residues long. The V segment lost 2 bases and the J segment 7 bases; nucleotides outside the gene matches: 7. The CDR3 reads CAWSLSGERTQYF. The DNA for the CDR3 is TGTGCCTGGAGTTTGAGCGGGGAGAGGACCCAGTACTTC.

The V gene is TRBV7-2, the J gene TRBJ2-5; 7 bases match TRBD2. The tail of the sequence fits TRBJ2-7 better, so the J call may be wrong. Germline lookup yields CDR1 SGHTA and CDR2 FQGNSA. The CDR3 consists of 15 residues. CDR3 sequence: CASSLVGRGSYEQYF. The CDR3 coding sequence is TGTGCCAGCAGCTTAGTGGGGCGGGGGTCCTACGAGCAGTACTTC.

Comment on this clone: At the DNA level, this CDR3 is encoded by other sequences in the same sample as well. The chain joins TRBV7-2 to TRBJ2-5, with D possibly matching TRBD1 (6 bases). CDR1 is SGHTA and CDR2 is FQGNSA in the germline V gene. V dropped 4 bases and J dropped 5 bases, with 14 bases sitting between them. The CDR3 loop spans 14 amino acids. The CDR3 nucleotides are TGTGCCAGCAGCTCACAGGGTGGTGGGGAGACCCAGTACTTC. It yields the protein CASSSQGGGETQYF.

This chain connects TRBV5-1 to TRBJ2-1, with 15 bases identical to TRBD2. CDR3 length equals 17 residues. The junction had 4 bases not matched to a gene; V was cut back by 5 bases and J by 1 base. Germline CDR1 is SGHRS and CDR2 is YFSETQ. CDR3 in amino acids: CASRRTSGRDSYNEQFF. As DNA, the CDR3 is TGCGCCAGCAGGCGGACTAGCGGGAGGGATTCCTACAATGAGCAGTTCTTC.

The chain is built from TRBV6-5 and TRBJ1-2; D unclear. The CDR3 sequence is 13 residues long. Trimming removed 0 bases at V and 8 bases at J, with 10 bases between. Germline V lookup: CDR1 MNHEY, CDR2 SVGAGI. This chain's CDR3 is CASSYSNQMGYTF. In DNA form, the CDR3 reads TGTGCCAGCAGTTACTCGAACCAGATGGGCTACACCTTC.

This clone showed up just a few times. This chain connects TRBV27 to TRBJ2-1, with D possibly TRBD2 on 6 matching bases. Trimming shortened V by 2 bases and J by 3 bases, and 11 bases separated the two germline ends. CDR1 is MNHEY and CDR2 is SMNVEV in the germline V gene (reference sequence). The CDR3 runs 15 residues. CDR3 in amino acids: CASSLLGSLYNEQFF. For the CDR3, the DNA is TGTGCCAGCAGTTTACTCGGGAGCCTCTACAATGAGCAGTTCTTC.

The CDR3 region is CSAQSGGVQYF. The CDR3 nucleotides read TGCAGCGCCCAAAGTGGGGGGGTTCAGTACTTC. This chain uses TRBV29-1 with TRBJ2-4, with 7 bases that match TRBD2. Germline values: CDR1 SQVTM, CDR2 ANQGSEA. The V segment lost 7 bases and the J segment 11 bases; nucleotides outside the gene matches: 8. The CDR3 loop spans 11 amino acids. Complete variable domain (other parts from reference TRBV29-1 and TRBJ2-4): SAVISQKPSRDICQRGTSLTIQCQVDSQVTMMFWYRQQPGQSLTLIATANQGSEATYESGFVIDKFPISRPNLTFSTLTVSNMSPEDSSIYLCSAQSGGVQYFGAGTRLSVL.

This sequence joins TRBV6-1 and TRBJ1-1, with D perhaps matching TRBD1 (6 bases). V was trimmed by 0 bases and J by 4 bases, leaving 12 bases between them. The V gene's germline CDR1 is MNHNS and CDR2 SASEGT. CDR3 size: 15 residues. In DNA, the CDR3 is TGTGCCAGCAGTGAAGCGATTGACAGGAGCACTGAAGCTTTCTTT. Translating it yields CASSEAIDRSTEAFF.

The chain carries TRBV5-1 and TRBJ2-1; D is possibly TRBD2 (5 bases). Germline V CDR1 and CDR2: SGHRS, YFSETQ. The CDR3 spans 13 residues. Trimming took 3 bases from V and 4 from J, leaving 8 bases between them. CDR3 in amino acids: CASSSDWYNEQFF. In nucleotides, the CDR3 is TGCGCCAGCAGCTCGGACTGGTACAATGAGCAGTTCTTC.

The table lists this clone with a count of one. The chain links TRBV11-2 to TRBJ1-1, with D unclear. The V gene lost 2 bases and the J gene lost 3 bases, with 10 bases spanning the gap. The germline gives CDR1 SGHAT, CDR2 FQNNGV. CDR3 length equals 14 residues. CDR3 bases: TGTGCCAGCAGCTTACAGGTGAGGGACACTGAAGCTTTCTTT. This translates into CASSLQVRDTEAFF.

On this clone: Only one base separates this from a far larger clonotype, so it likely reflects a read error. Since the CDR3 does not end with the conserved phenylalanine or tryptophan, this likely comes from a read error. V is TRBV11-1 and J is TRBJ1-6; 7 bases are shared with TRBD1. The V segment lost 2 bases and the J segment 7 bases; nucleotides outside the gene matches: 11. The CDR3 extends over 17 amino acids. Germline V gives CDR1 SGHAT, CDR2 FQDESV (reference sequence). In DNA, the CDR3 is TGTGCCAGCAGCTTAAGCGCCCGGGACAGCTTAAATTCACCCCTCCACTCT. It yields the protein CASSLSARDSLNSPLHS.

J is TRBJ2-1 and V is TRBV5-1; TRBD2 agrees at 7 bases. CDR1 and CDR2 from the germline V gene are SGHRS and YFSETQ. The junction had 5 bases not matched to a gene; V was cut back by 1 base and J by 1 base. This CDR3 region has 16 residues. The CDR3 DNA sequence: TGCGCCAGCAGCTTGAACCCTAGCGGTTCCTACAATGAGCAGTTCTTC. It is translated as CASSLNPSGSYNEQFF.

The V call is TRBV7-2, the J call TRBJ2-1; 15 bases align to TRBD2. This CDR3 is 17 amino acids long. Germline CDR1 and CDR2: SGHTA and FQGNSA. V was clipped by 6 bases and J by 9 bases; unmatched bases: 12. The DNA of the CDR3 is TGTGCCAGCAGATCCTTCGGACTAGCGGGGGGGCGGAGTGAGCAGTTCTTC. This sequence encodes CASRSFGLAGGRSEQFF. The complete variable domain, with remaining parts taken from reference TRBV7-2 and TRBJ2-1, reads GAGVSQSPSNKVTEKGKDVELRCDPISGHTALYWYRQSLGQGLEFLIYFQGNSAPDKSGLPSDRFSAERTGGSVSTLTIQRTQQEDSAVYLCASRSFGLAGGRSEQFFGPGTRLTVL.

The chain recombines TRBV7-9 with TRBJ1-2; 8 positions match TRBD1. Trimming at V came to 5 bases and at J to 8 bases, leaving 13 bases not matched to a gene. Germline-derived CDR1 and CDR2 are SEHNR and FQNEAQ (reference sequence). This CDR3 comprises 15 residues. CDR3 nucleotides: TGTGCCAGCAGCGGACGGACAGGGACCCGCGGGGGCTACACCTTC. It encodes CASSGRTGTRGGYTF.

This clone was counted once. J is TRBJ2-5 and V is TRBV29-1, with D maybe TRBD1 (6 bases). With 6 bases removed from V and 0 bases from J, the gap between germline ends came to 14 bases. There are 14 residues in the CDR3. Germline V CDR1 and CDR2: SQVTM, ANQGSEA. The CDR3 loop is CSVRTDVYQETQYF. In DNA form, the CDR3 reads TGCAGCGTGCGGACAGACGTGTACCAAGAGACCCAGTACTTC.

The gene calls are TRBV4-3 and TRBJ1-5; no firm D call. CDR1 is LGHNA and CDR2 is YSLEER in the germline V gene. The V gene lost 0 bases and the J gene lost 4 bases, with 10 bases spanning the gap. The CDR3 is 15 residues long. The CDR3 loop is CASSQDRGINQPQHF. As DNA, the CDR3 is TGCGCCAGCAGCCAAGATCGCGGCATTAATCAGCCCCAGCATTTT.

The rearrangement links TRBV11-1 to TRBJ2-5; the D is unclear. Germline loops: CDR1 SGHAT, CDR2 FQDESV (reference sequence). This CDR3 is built from 13 residues. The V end lost 1 base, the J end lost 2 bases, and 5 bases lay between the germline ends. The CDR3 loop is CASSLEIQETQYF. The CDR3 bases are TGTGCCAGCAGCTTAGAAATACAAGAGACCCAGTACTTC.

This chain joins TRBV5-1 and TRBJ2-7; 11 positions agree with TRBD1. The CDR3 length is 14 residues. Unmatched junction bases numbered 1, after V lost 0 bases and J lost 5 bases. Germline V gives CDR1 SGHRS, CDR2 YFSETQ. The DNA for the CDR3 is TGCGCCAGCAGCTTGGGGGACAGGGGGAACGAGCAGTACTTC. This sequence encodes CASSLGDRGNEQYF.

This clone turned up a few times. The V and J genes are TRBV7-2 and TRBJ2-2, with 8 bases identical to TRBD2. There are 16 residues in the CDR3. CDR1 SGHTA and CDR2 FQGNSA come from the germline V gene. With V trimmed by 5 bases and J by 7 bases, 12 bases remained unmatched. The CDR3 DNA sequence: TGTGCCAGCAGCGGCAAACCGGGACTAGATGGCGGGGAGCTGTTTTTT. Its translation: CASSGKPGLDGGELFF.